The T cell receptor (beta chain) under discussion was sequenced for a study of radiotherapy plus CTLA-4 blockade in lung cancer. Turning to the study itself: Objective responses were seen in more than 15% of patients, disease control in more than 30%. General study findings and limits: Strongest reported response predictors: early blood clone changes and post-radiation interferon-beta. Some TCR clones had been derived from tumors. These clones expanded in peripheral blood after radiotherapy plus ipilimumab.

The method was immunoSEQ multiplex PCR; TCRdb's version includes in-frame clones alone and lacks a portion of them. The table shows about 59,000 clones, with 65% to 80% occurring only once. In chemo-refractory metastatic non-small-cell lung cancer, patients got ipilimumab CTLA-4 blockade together with focal radiation. Germline lookup yields CDR1 LNHDA and CDR2 SQIVND (reference sequence). The CDR3 has 13 residues. Trimming took off 10 bases at V and 0 bases at J, with 11 bases between the two ends. In regard to this clone: Its target is not known.

The specimen was peripheral blood, collected from a patient treated with radiotherapy plus ipilimumab. The chain recombines TRBV19 with TRBJ2-3, with a weak D call TRBD1 (6 bases). The source is a human donor with non-small cell lung cancer whose response to radiotherapy plus ipilimumab could not be evaluated. CDR3 DNA: TGTGCCACCCGGACAGTTAGCACAGATACGCAGTATTTT. Translation: CATRTVSTDTQYF.